This entry features one TCR beta chain sequence. Its specificity is not known. The PCR used 60 Vbeta and 13 Jbeta primers. This table comes from immunoSEQ multiplex PCR, and its TCRdb copy is limited to in-frame clones, with some not included. This table has about 220,000 clones, about 75% appearing once. Germline V lookup: CDR1 SGHRS, CDR2 YFSETQ. Trimming shortened V by 5 bases and J by 8 bases, and 13 bases separated the two germline ends. CDR3 length equals 12 residues. The record originates from a study of cytomegalovirus exposure and HLA in healthy donors. Study background: Findings of an earlier analysis included 110 million or so unique TCR beta sequences from some 180 million T cells.

Overall study results and limits: HLA allele associations emerged for 17,000 or so TCR beta sequences in a later analysis, at 0.05 false discovery rate. The study recorded around 160 TCR beta chains that were cytomegalovirus-associated.

The sequenced sample consisted of PBMCs. This chain connects TRBV5-1 to TRBJ1-2; D is unclear. The sequence was collected from a young woman in good health and CMV-seronegative. CDR3 amino acids: CASSPNVEGYTF. For the CDR3, the DNA is TGCGCCAGCAGTCCGAACGTGGAGGGCTACACCTTC.